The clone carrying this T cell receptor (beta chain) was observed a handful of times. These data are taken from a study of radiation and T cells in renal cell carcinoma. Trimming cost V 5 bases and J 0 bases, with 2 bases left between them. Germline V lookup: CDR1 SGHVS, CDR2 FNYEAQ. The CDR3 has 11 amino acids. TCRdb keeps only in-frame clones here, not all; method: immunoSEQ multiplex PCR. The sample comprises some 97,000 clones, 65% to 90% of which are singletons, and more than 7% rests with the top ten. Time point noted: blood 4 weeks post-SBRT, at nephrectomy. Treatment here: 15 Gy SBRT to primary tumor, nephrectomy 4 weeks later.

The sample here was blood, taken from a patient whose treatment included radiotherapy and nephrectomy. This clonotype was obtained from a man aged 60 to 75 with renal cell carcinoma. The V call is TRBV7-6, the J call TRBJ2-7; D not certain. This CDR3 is CASSDSYEQYF. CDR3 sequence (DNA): TGTGCCAGCAGCGACTCCTACGAGCAGTACTTC. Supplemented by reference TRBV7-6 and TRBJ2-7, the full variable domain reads GAGVSQSPRYKVTKRGQDVALRCDPISGHVSLYWYRQALGQGPEFLTYFNYEAQQDKSGLPNDRFSAERPEGSISTLTIQRTEQRDSAMYRCASSDSYEQYFGPGTRLTVT.